The T cell receptor beta chain described here comes from a study of blood T cell repertoires in COVID-19. Produced via immunoSEQ multiplex PCR; TCRdb's table is partial and in-frame only. The sample has roughly 76,000 clones; roughly 84% are singletons. The germline V gene has CDR1 MDHEN and CDR2 SYDVKM. There are 14 residues in the CDR3. Trimming cost V 5 bases and J 4 bases, with 12 bases left between them. Material: peripheral blood. The chain links TRBV28 to TRBJ2-1; D is ambiguous. This sequence was found in a woman over 75 with active or convalescent COVID-19. The DNA for the CDR3 is TGTGCCAGCAGTGGCCCCCCAGGTTACAATGAGCAGTTCTTC. This codes for CASSGPPGYNEQFF.